This T cell receptor beta chain was captured by sequencing in a study of blood T cell repertoires in COVID-19. Study context: The United States, Italy and Spain provided the acute and convalescent COVID-19 samples. From T cells, B-cell-depleted T cells, or PBMCs came the material, which was cDNA or gDNA.

This clone has more than one count but fewer than ten. Per the original data handling: Estimated nucleated cell counts came from reference gene primer amplification. Generated by immunoSEQ multiplex PCR, the TCRdb table keeps only in-frame clones and is missing some. V and J calls and clone size are those listed in that table; D and trimming were worked out from the DNA. Among some 37,000 clones, about 88% were seen once, and the ten largest hold approximately 20%. The sample was peripheral blood. This clonotype was obtained from a man in his fifties or sixties in a cohort sampled during active COVID-19.

DNA for the CDR3: TGTGCCAGCAGTTTTGGCCCTGTTCGGGGGAGGAGGGTCGGCTACACCTTC. This codes for CASSFGPVRGRRVGYTF. The chain has TRBV5-6 and TRBJ1-2, with D possibly being TRBD1 (5 bases). The CDR3 extends over 17 amino acids. V shed 5 bases and J shed 8 bases, with 28 bases lying between them. Germline lookup yields CDR1 SGHDT and CDR2 YYEEEE.